This entry is about one TCR beta chain. This entry is derived from a study of blood T cell repertoires in COVID-19. CDR1 is LNHNV and CDR2 is YYDKDF in the germline V gene (reference sequence). Trimming stripped 7 bases from V and 0 bases from J, with 12 bases between. This CDR3 contains 15 residues. The repertoire was sequenced with immunoSEQ multiplex PCR; TCRdb's copy has only in-frame clones and lacks some. The sample contains some 330,000 clones, 83% of which appear only once. The sample taken for sequencing was PBMCs or T cells enriched from blood (not recorded which). The chain uses TRBV15 and TRBJ2-2; D gene unclear. This sequence was found in a woman in her forties or fifties who had recovered from COVID-19. The CDR3 sequence is CATTAGPSNTGELFF. The CDR3 nucleotides are TGTGCCACCACCGCAGGCCCTTCGAACACCGGGGAGCTGTTTTTT.